This T cell receptor beta chain was sequenced during a study of T cell changes during pregnancy in multiple sclerosis. The repertoire was sequenced with immunoSEQ multiplex PCR; TCRdb's copy has only in-frame clones and lacks some. The sample records more than 35,000 clones, about 89% being singletons. CDR1 is SGHAT, CDR2 FQNNGV, per germline. This CDR3 spans 12 amino acids. With 1 base clipped from V and 6 bases from J, the junction kept 0 bases outside the gene matches. The chain employs TRBV11-2 and TRBJ2-7; TRBD2 matches at 7 bases. This material consisted of CD4+ T cells from peripheral blood mononuclear cells, taken in the third trimester of pregnancy. This receptor was taken from a female donor in good health, enrolled as a control in a pregnancy study. The CDR3 loop reads CASSLGGGEQYF. The CDR3 nucleotides are TGTGCCAGCAGCTTAGGGGGGGGCGAGCAGTACTTC.